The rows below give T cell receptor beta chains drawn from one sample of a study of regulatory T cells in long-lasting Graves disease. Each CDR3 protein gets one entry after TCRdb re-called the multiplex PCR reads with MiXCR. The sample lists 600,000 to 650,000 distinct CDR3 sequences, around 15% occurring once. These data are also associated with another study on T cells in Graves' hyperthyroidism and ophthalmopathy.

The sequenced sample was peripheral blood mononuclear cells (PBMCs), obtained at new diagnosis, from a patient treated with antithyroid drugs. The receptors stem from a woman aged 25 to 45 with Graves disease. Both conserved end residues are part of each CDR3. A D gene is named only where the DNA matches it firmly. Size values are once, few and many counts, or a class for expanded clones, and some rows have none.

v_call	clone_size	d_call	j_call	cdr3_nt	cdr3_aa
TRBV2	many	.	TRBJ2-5	TGTGCCAGCAGTGAAAGTCGACGCGAGACCCAGTACTTC	CASSESRRETQYF
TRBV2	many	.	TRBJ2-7	TGTGCCTCACGTGGGGGGCCCGACGAGCAGTACTTC	CASRGGPDEQYF
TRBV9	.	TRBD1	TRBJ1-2	TGTGCCAGCAGCGTAGCATCGACAGGGGGCGGCTACACCTTC	CASSVASTGGGYTF
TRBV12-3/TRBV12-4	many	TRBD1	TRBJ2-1	TGTGCCAGCAGAACCCAGGGGGCCGGCTACAATGAGCAGTTCTTC	CASRTQGAGYNEQFF
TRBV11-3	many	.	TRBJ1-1	TGTGCCAGCAGCTCCGGGGGCAGGGCTTTCTTT	CASSSGGRAFF
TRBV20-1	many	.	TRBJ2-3	TGCAGTGCTAGAGATCAGGGGAGTAGCCCCGATACGCAGTATTTT	CSARDQGSSPDTQYF
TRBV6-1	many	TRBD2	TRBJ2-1	TGTGCCAGCAGTCAAGGGGCTAGCGGTACCAATGAGCAGTTCTTC	CASSQGASGTNEQFF
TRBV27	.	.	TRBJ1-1	TGTGCCAGTAGGCGGGGGGCAGGCACTGAAGCTTTCTTT	CASRRGAGTEAFF
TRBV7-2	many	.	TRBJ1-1	TGTGCCAGCAGCTTATCCGGGGACATGAACACTGAAGCTTTCTTT	CASSLSGDMNTEAFF
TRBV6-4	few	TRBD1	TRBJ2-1	TGTGCCAGCAGTGCTGGGACAGGTAATTACAATGAGCAGTTCTTC	CASSAGTGNYNEQFF
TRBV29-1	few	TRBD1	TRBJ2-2	TGCAGCGTCGCGCTGGGACAGGGGAACACCGGGGAGCTGTTTTTT	CSVALGQGNTGELFF
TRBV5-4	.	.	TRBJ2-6	TGCGCCAGCAGCTTAAGGCAGACTGGGGCCAACGTCCTGACTTTC	CASSLRQTGANVLTF
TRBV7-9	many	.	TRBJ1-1	TGTGCCAGCAGCTTAGAGGGGGTAGGTGAAGCTTTCTTT	CASSLEGVGEAFF
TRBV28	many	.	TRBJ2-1	TGTGCCAGCTCAGACAGAGGGGGGGCATACAATGAGCAGTTCTTC	CASSDRGGAYNEQFF
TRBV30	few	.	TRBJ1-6	TGTGCCTGGAAGGGGTCAACAGGTTATAATTCACCCCTCCACTTT	CAWKGSTGYNSPLHF
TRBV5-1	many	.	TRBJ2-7	TGCGCCAGCAGCTTGTCCCAGGGGACTCCCTACGAGCAGTACTTC	CASSLSQGTPYEQYF
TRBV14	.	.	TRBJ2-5	TGTGCCAGCAGCCAAGGGGAGATCTTAGCGGCAAACCAAGAGACCCAGTACTTC	CASSQGEILAANQETQYF
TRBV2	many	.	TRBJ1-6	TGTGCCAGCAGACCTCAAGGACTCGGGAATTCACCCCTCCACTTT	CASRPQGLGNSPLHF
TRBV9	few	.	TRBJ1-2	TGTGCCAGCAGCGAACAGGCGGGGGAAGTGGCTGGCTACACCTTC	CASSEQAGEVAGYTF
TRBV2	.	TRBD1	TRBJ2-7	TGTGCCAGCAGCTGGGACAGGACAGCTTCTGAGCAGTACTTC	CASSWDRTASEQYF
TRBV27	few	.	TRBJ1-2	TGTGCCAGCCGATCAGGGGCCTATGGCTACACCTTC	CASRSGAYGYTF
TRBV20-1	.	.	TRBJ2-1	TGCAGTCCCGACCCCACCTCCACCGGGAACAATGAGCAGTTCTTC	CSPDPTSTGNNEQFF
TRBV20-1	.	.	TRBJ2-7	TGCAGTGCACCCAAACCCCGGGGAAGCGGATACGAGCAGTACTTC	CSAPKPRGSGYEQYF
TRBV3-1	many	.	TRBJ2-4	TGTGCCAGCAGCCACAGACAGGTAGCCAAAAACATTCAGTACTTC	CASSHRQVAKNIQYF
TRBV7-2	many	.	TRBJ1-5	TGTGCCAGCAGCCCGGGGGTATGGGCTACCACCTGGCATTTT	CASSPGVWATTWHF
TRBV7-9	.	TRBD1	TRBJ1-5	TGTGCCAGCAGCCAAGGGACAGGCCGCGAGCCCCAGCATTTT	CASSQGTGREPQHF
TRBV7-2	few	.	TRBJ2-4	TGTGCCAGCAGCTTAGTAGGGGTCATTCAGTACTTC	CASSLVGVIQYF
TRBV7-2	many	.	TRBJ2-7	TGTGCCAGCAGCTTAGCGTGGGGCGGGTCCTACGAGCAGTACTTC	CASSLAWGGSYEQYF
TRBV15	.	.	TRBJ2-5	TGTGCCACCGGAAACAGGGTCGGGGAGACCCAGTACTTC	CATGNRVGETQYF
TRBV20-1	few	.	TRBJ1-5	TGCAGTGCTAGAGATTCCGGAATTTCCCAGCCCCAGCATTTT	CSARDSGISQPQHF
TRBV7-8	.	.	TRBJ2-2	TGTGCCAGCAACTTAATGGGGCGGGGAGGTATGACCGGGGAGCTGTTTTTT	CASNLMGRGGMTGELFF
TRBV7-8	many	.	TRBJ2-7	TGTGCCAGCAGCTTAGGTCTCTGGGCCCCTCTCTACGAGCAGTACTTC	CASSLGLWAPLYEQYF
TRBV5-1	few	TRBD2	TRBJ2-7	TGCGCCAGCAGCTTGGGACTAGCGGGAGAGTTCGAGCAGTACTTC	CASSLGLAGEFEQYF
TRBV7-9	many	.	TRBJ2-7	TGTGCCAGCAGCTTAGCGTACGGCGCCTACGAGCAGTACTTC	CASSLAYGAYEQYF
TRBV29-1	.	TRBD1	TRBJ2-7	TGCAGCGTTGGGGGAGGGGACAGGGGGACCTACGAGCAGTACTTC	CSVGGGDRGTYEQYF
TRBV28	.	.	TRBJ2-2	TGTGCCAGCAGCCCAGAGGCGATAACCGGGGAGCTGTTTTTT	CASSPEAITGELFF
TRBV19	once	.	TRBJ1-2	TGTGCCAGTAGTATGACGAGTGGGGGTGCCAACTATGGCTACACCTTC	CASSMTSGGANYGYTF
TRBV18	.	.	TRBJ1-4	TGTGCCAGCTCACCACCCTTGATTAAAAATGAAAAACTGTTTTTT	CASSPPLIKNEKLFF
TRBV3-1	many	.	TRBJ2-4	TGTGCCAGCAGCCAGACGGACATTCAGTACTTC	CASSQTDIQYF
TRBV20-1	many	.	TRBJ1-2	TGCAGTGCTCCAACTTACTATGGCTACACCTTC	CSAPTYYGYTF
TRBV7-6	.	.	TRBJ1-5	TGTGCCAGCACCTCAGGGCAGGGAAATCAGCCCCAGCATTTT	CASTSGQGNQPQHF
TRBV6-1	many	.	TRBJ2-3	TGTGCCGCCAGATCGGGGGATACGCAGTATTTT	CAARSGDTQYF
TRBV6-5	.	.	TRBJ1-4	TGTGCCAGCAGTTACAGCAGTTCAACTAATGAAAAACTGTTTTTT	CASSYSSSTNEKLFF
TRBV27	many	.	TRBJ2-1	TGTGCCAGCAGTTTACACCAGGCGGGACCGGGAAACAATGAGCAGTTCTTC	CASSLHQAGPGNNEQFF
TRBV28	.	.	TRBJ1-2	TGTGCCAGCAGTCTACAGGGTGACTATGGCAACACCTTC	CASSLQGDYGNTF
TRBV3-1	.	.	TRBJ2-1	TGTGCCAGCAGCCAAGGGATTGGGGGGTCCCTGAGGAATGAGCAGTTCTTC	CASSQGIGGSLRNEQFF
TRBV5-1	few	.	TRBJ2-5	TGCGCCAGCAGCCTGACGGGACCCCAACCAACAGAGACCCAGTACTTC	CASSLTGPQPTETQYF
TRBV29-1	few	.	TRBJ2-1	TGCAGCGTTCCCCCCCGGGGGGCTGACTACAATGAGCAGTTCTTC	CSVPPRGADYNEQFF
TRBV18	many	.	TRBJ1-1	TGTGCCAGCTCACCAGTACGGGAAGCTTTCTTT	CASSPVREAFF
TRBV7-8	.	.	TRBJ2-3	TGTGCCAGCATACGGGGGTTAGGAGATACGCAGTATTTT	CASIRGLGDTQYF
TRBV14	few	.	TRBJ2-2	TGTGCCAGCAGGCTCAACAGGCGGCCCCTGCTATTCCGCGGGGAGCTGTTTTTT	CASRLNRRPLLFRGELFF